The 10 T cell receptor beta chains reported below all come from one sample, sequenced in a study of shared clonotypes between healthy human individuals. Profiling relied on immunoSEQ multiplex PCR, and the TCRdb table lists in-frame clones only, not all of them. The sample consists of approximately 740,000 clones, about 74% of them appearing once. The sequenced sample consisted of memory CD4+ T cells sorted from blood. Indicated subset: CD45RA-negative fraction. The receptor source for this set is a woman in her 30s in good health.

V usage is TRBV30 and J usage is TRBJ1-1, with no clear D. CDR3 length: 13 amino acids. Trimming left V 3 bases short and J 3 bases short, with 11 bases between. From germline, CDR1 is GTSNPN and CDR2 SVGIG (reference sequence). CDR3 bases: TGTGCCTGGAGCAACCTCGGTGACACTGAAGCTTTCTTT. This sequence encodes CAWSNLGDTEAFF.

The chain has TRBV7-7 and TRBJ2-7; D is ambiguous. V lost 1 base and J 6 bases, leaving 10 bases between the germline ends. CDR3 length equals 13 residues. CDR1 is SSHAT and CDR2 is FNYEAQ in the germline V gene (reference sequence). In nucleotides, the CDR3 is TGTGCCAGCAGCTTAGACAGTATAGGCGAGCAGTACTTC. It codes for CASSLDSIGEQYF.

The gene calls are TRBV4-2 and TRBJ2-2; 9 nucleotides agree with TRBD2. CDR3 length: 17 residues. Germline V gives CDR1 LGHNA, CDR2 YNFKEQ. V shed 0 bases, J shed 3 bases, and the junction held 5 bases outside the gene matches. CDR3 in DNA: TGTGCCAGCAGCCAAGAGAGAGCGGGAGGTCACACCGGGGAGCTGTTTTTT. As protein: CASSQERAGGHTGELFF.

This sequence joins TRBV10-2 and TRBJ2-7, with D perhaps TRBD1 (5 bases). In germline, CDR1 is WSHSY, CDR2 SAAADI. The CDR3 runs to 14 residues. V was clipped by 7 bases and J by 0 bases, with 13 bases between them. CDR3 amino acids: CASNERGSSYEQYF. The CDR3, as DNA: TGCGCCAGCAACGAAAGGGGATCCTCCTACGAGCAGTACTTC.

This clone occurred once. The chain carries TRBV2 and TRBJ2-7, with 9 nucleotides matching TRBD2. Germline V gene data show CDR1 as SNHLY and CDR2 as FYNNEI. Losses at the gene ends were 5 bases for V and 4 bases for J; bases not matched to a gene: 9. This CDR3 region has 15 residues. The CDR3 coding sequence is TGTGCCAGCAGTCCAAGACTAGCGGCAGTATACGAGCAGTACTTC. Amino acids: CASSPRLAAVYEQYF.

This chain links TRBV2 with TRBJ1-5; D possibly corresponds to TRBD1 (5 bases). Trimming removed 3 bases from V and 7 bases from J, with 13 bases in between. Germline V gene data show CDR1 as SNHLY and CDR2 as FYNNEI. CDR3 length equals 14 residues. Written as DNA, the CDR3 is TGTGCCAGCAGTGAGGGTAGACAGTACCAGCCCCAGCATTTT. This gives the protein CASSEGRQYQPQHF.

The chain is built from TRBV27 and TRBJ2-7; D remains unclear. CDR1 is MNHEY, CDR2 SMNVEV, per germline (reference sequence). Trimming removed 9 bases at V and 2 bases at J, with 11 bases between. The CDR3 is 12 amino acids. The CDR3 here is CASRTNTYEQYF. The CDR3 nucleotides read TGTGCCAGTCGTACAAATACCTACGAGCAGTACTTC.

This chain links TRBV2 with TRBJ2-2, with a weak D call TRBD2 (6 bases). The CDR3 extends over 15 amino acids. Germline V CDR1 and CDR2: SNHLY, FYNNEI. V was shortened by 6 bases and J by 0 bases, with 11 bases between the two germline ends. The CDR3 bases are TGTGCCAGCAGACGCCTAGCGTCGAACACCGGGGAGCTGTTTTTT. As protein: CASRRLASNTGELFF.

The J gene is TRBJ2-2, the V gene TRBV7-9, with D tentatively TRBD1 or TRBD2 (5 bases each). CDR3 length: 17 residues. Between the trimmed V and J ends, which lost 7 bases and 6 bases, there was a span of 24 bases. Germline loops: CDR1 SEHNR, CDR2 FQNEAQ (reference sequence). CDR3 amino acids: CASTLSRYGASSGELFF. CDR3 in DNA: TGTGCCAGCACTCTATCCCGTTACGGGGCATCATCCGGGGAGCTGTTTTTT.

V usage is TRBV6-6 and J usage is TRBJ2-3; D ambiguous. CDR1 is MNHNY and CDR2 is SVGAGI in the germline V gene (reference sequence). V lost 6 bases and J 6 bases, leaving 7 bases between the germline ends. The CDR3 is 11 amino acids. The CDR3 DNA sequence: TGTGCCAGCAGCCCATCCGATACGCAGTATTTT. Translating gives CASSPSDTQYF.